The rows below give T cell receptor beta chains drawn from one sample of a study of blood T cell repertoires in COVID-19. Clones were sequenced by immunoSEQ multiplex PCR, and TCRdb holds only the in-frame ones, with some missing. The table includes some 230,000 clones, approximately 80% detected once. The source material was peripheral blood. These receptors came from a woman between 45 and 60 years old with acute or convalescent COVID-19. Both conserved end residues are part of each CDR3. The order of the fields is D gene, clone size, V gene, J gene, CDR3 protein, CDR3 DNA. D genes are given only for firm matches. Only part of the rows carry a size: once, few, many, or a class if the clone is expanded.

D: NA; size: NA; V: TRBV5-6; J: TRBJ2-7; CDR3: CASRSHGEQYF; DNA: TGTGCCAGCAGGAGTCACGGCGAGCAGTACTTC
D: NA; size: NA; V: TRBV4-1; J: TRBJ1-2; CDR3: CASSQTGLGGYTF; DNA: TGCGCCAGCAGCCAAACGGGACTCGGGGGCTACACCTTC
D: TRBD1; size: NA; V: TRBV6-5; J: TRBJ1-2; CDR3: CASSYGVQGVNYGYTF; DNA: TGTGCCAGCAGTTACGGGGTACAGGGGGTTAACTATGGCTACACCTTC
D: NA; size: once; V: TRBV21-1; J: TRBJ2-5; CDR3: CASGPETGVETQYF; DNA: TGTGCCAGCGGACCCGAGACAGGGGTGGAGACCCAGTACTTC
D: NA; size: NA; V: TRBV6-5; J: TRBJ2-7; CDR3: CASSSAGESRVEQYF; DNA: TGTGCCAGCAGTTCCGCAGGGGAGAGCAGGGTCGAGCAGTACTTC
D: NA; size: NA; V: TRBV12-3/TRBV12-4; J: TRBJ1-4; CDR3: CASSFGGGEKLFF; DNA: TGTGCCAGCAGTTTCGGGGGAGGAGAAAAACTGTTTTTT
D: NA; size: NA; V: TRBV28; J: TRBJ2-7; CDR3: CASNRYSSSYEQYF; DNA: TGTGCCAGCAATCGGTACAGCTCGTCCTACGAGCAGTACTTC
D: NA; size: NA; V: TRBV19; J: TRBJ2-1; CDR3: CASTAYNEQFF; DNA: TGTGCCAGTACGGCCTACAATGAGCAGTTCTTC
D: NA; size: NA; V: TRBV13; J: TRBJ1-1; CDR3: CASSGGWDTEAFF; DNA: TGTGCCAGCAGCGGAGGCTGGGATACTGAAGCTTTCTTT
D: NA; size: NA; V: TRBV10-3; J: TRBJ2-1; CDR3: CAIASGTNSYNEQFF; DNA: TGTGCCATCGCGAGCGGGACAAACTCCTACAATGAGCAGTTCTTC
D: NA; size: NA; V: TRBV4-3; J: TRBJ1-2; CDR3: CASSQVRPPIYGYTF; DNA: TGCGCCAGCAGCCAAGTTCGTCCGCCTATCTATGGCTACACCTTC
D: NA; size: NA; V: TRBV11-2; J: TRBJ1-2; CDR3: CASSLAGAGYGYTF; DNA: TGTGCCAGCAGCTTAGCTGGGGCAGGCTATGGCTACACCTTC
D: NA; size: few; V: TRBV28; J: TRBJ1-1; CDR3: CASSLLGLTGEEAFF; DNA: TGTGCCAGCAGTTTGTTGGGTCTGACAGGCGAAGAAGCTTTCTTT
D: NA; size: NA; V: TRBV19; J: TRBJ2-1; CDR3: CASSTPDWRADEQFF; DNA: TGTGCCAGTAGTACCCCGGACTGGAGGGCGGATGAGCAGTTCTTC
D: NA; size: few; V: TRBV9; J: TRBJ2-3; CDR3: CASSVGIQDTQYF; DNA: TGTGCCAGCAGCGTAGGCATACAGGATACGCAGTATTTT